This T cell receptor beta chain was recovered during a study of T-cell reconstitution after alpha-beta-depleted transplantation in children. Study outcomes and limitations: Alpha-beta T cells about two months after transplant reportedly derived from several hundred expanded graft clones.

Construction of the TCRbeta library involved unique molecular identifiers. TCRdb processed the PCR reads anew with MiXCR; each CDR3 protein has one entry. Here the sample spans roughly 400,000 distinct CDR3 sequences, about 40% being singletons. On this clonotype: Its antigen remains unknown.

Material: PBMCs, obtained before TCRalphabeta/CD19-depleted stem cell transplant. The TCR originated in a girl aged 2-9 years with aplastic anemia, due to receive a stem cell transplant.

The CDR3 region is CASSLTIGQGRSYEQYF. CDR3 coding DNA: TGTGCCAGCAGTCTCACGATTGGACAGGGGCGCTCCTACGAGCAGTACTTC. This chain connects TRBV12-3 or TRBV12-4 to TRBJ2-7; 9 bases line up with TRBD1. Trimming removed 5 bases from V and 0 bases from J; junction bases left unmatched: 11. The CDR3 has 17 residues.